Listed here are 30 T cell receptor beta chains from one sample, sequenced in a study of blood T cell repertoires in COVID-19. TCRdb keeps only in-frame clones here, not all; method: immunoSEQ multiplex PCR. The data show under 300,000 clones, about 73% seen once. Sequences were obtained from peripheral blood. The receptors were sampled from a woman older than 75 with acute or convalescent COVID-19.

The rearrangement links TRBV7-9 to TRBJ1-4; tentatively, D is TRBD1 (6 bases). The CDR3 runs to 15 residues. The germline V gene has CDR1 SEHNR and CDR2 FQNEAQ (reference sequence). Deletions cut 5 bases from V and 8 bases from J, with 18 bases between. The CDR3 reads CASSRDGGLREKLFF. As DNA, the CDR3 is TGTGCCAGCAGCCGAGACGGGGGGCTAAGGGAAAAACTGTTTTTT.

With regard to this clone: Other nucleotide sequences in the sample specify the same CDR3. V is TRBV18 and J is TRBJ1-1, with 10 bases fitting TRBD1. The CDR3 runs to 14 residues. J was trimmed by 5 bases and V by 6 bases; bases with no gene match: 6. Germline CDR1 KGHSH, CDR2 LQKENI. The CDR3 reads CASSRTGGNTEAFF. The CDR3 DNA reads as TGTGCCAGCTCGCGGACAGGGGGGAATACTGAAGCTTTCTTT.

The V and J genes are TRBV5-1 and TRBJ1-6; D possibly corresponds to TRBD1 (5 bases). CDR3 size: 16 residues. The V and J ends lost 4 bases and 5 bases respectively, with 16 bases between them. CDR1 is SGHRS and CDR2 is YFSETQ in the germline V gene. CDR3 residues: CASSPSLGGNNSPLHF. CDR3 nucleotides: TGCGCCAGCAGCCCCTCCCTGGGGGGTAATAATTCACCCCTCCACTTT.

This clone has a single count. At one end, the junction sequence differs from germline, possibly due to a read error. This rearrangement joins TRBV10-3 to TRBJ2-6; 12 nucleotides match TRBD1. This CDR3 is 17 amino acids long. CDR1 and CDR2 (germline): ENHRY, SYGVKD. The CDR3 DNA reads TGTGCCAGCGCCCCGGGACAGGGGGCAGGAGGGGCCAACATCCTGACTTTC. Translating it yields CASAPGQGAGGANILTF.

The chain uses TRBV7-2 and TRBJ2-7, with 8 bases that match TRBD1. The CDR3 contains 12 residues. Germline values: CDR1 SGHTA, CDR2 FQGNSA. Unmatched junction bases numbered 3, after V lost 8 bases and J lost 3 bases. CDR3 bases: TGTGCCAGCGGACAGGGCCTCTACGAGCAGTACTTC. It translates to CASGQGLYEQYF.

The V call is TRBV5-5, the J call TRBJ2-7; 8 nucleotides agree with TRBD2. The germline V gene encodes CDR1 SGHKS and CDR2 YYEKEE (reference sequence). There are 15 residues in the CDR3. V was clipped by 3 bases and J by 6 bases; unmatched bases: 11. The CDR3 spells CASSSLTSAIGEQYF. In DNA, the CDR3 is TGTGCCAGCAGCTCCCTGACTAGCGCTATTGGCGAGCAGTACTTC.

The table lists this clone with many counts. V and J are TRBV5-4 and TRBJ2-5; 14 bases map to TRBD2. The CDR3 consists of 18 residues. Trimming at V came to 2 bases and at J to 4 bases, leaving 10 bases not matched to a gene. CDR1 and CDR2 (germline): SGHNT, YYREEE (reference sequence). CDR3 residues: CASSFKGTSGRMGETQYF. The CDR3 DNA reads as TGTGCCAGCAGCTTTAAAGGGACTAGCGGGAGAATGGGAGAGACCCAGTACTTC.

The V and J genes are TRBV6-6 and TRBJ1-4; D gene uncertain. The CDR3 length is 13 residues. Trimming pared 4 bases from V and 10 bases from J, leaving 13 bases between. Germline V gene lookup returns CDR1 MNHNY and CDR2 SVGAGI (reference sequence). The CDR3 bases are TGTGCCAGCAGTTCGGGCCTCGGAGGAAAACTGTTTTTT. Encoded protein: CASSSGLGGKLFF.

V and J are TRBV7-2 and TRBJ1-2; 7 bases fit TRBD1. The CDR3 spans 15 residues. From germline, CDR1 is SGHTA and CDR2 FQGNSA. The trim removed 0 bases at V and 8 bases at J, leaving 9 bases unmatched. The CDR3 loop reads CASSLAIPTGSGYTF. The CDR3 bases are TGTGCCAGCAGCTTAGCGATACCGACAGGGAGCGGCTACACCTTC.

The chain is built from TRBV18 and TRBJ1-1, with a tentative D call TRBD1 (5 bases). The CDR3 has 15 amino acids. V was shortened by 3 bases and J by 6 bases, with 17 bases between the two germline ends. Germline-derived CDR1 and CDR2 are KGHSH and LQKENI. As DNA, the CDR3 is TGTGCCAGCTCACCCGACCAGGGCGGGGTCGCTGAAGCTTTCTTT. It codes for CASSPDQGGVAEAFF.

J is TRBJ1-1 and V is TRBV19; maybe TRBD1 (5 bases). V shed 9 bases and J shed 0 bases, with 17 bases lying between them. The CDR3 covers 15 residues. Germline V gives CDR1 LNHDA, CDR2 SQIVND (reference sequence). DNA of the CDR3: TGTGCCAGCACGTCCCAAGGGGTGCTGAACACTGAAGCTTTCTTT. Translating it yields CASTSQGVLNTEAFF.

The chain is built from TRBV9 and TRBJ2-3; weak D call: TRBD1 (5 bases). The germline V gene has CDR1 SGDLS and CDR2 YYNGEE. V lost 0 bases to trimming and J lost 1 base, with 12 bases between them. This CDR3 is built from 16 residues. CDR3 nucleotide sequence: TGTGCCAGCAGCGTAGCGATGGGGCAGGGCACAGATACGCAGTATTTT. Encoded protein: CASSVAMGQGTDTQYF.

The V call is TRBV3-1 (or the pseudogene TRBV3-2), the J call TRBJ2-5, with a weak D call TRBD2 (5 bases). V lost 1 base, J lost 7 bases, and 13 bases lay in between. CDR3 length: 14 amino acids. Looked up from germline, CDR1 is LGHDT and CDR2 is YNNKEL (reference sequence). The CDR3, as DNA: TGTGCCAGCAGCCAAGGGGGTACTGGAGGGACCCAGTACTTC. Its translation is CASSQGGTGGTQYF.

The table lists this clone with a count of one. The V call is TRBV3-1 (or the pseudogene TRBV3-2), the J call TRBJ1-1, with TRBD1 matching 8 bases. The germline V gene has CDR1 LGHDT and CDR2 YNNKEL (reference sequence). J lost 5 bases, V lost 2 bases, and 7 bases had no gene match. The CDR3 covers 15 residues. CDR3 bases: TGTGCCAGCAGCCAAAGGTCAGGGGGCCGAACTGAAGCTTTCTTT. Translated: CASSQRSGGRTEAFF.

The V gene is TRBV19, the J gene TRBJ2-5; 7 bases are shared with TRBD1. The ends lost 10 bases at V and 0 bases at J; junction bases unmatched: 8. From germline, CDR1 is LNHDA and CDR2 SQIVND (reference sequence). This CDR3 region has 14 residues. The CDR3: CATKKQGNQETQYF. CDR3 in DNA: TGTGCCACGAAAAAACAGGGGAACCAAGAGACCCAGTACTTC.

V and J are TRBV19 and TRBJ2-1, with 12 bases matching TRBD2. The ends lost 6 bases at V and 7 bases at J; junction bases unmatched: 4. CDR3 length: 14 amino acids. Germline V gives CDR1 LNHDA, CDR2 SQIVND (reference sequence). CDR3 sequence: CASRSLAGGNEQFF. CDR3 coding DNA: TGTGCCAGTAGGTCCCTAGCGGGAGGGAATGAGCAGTTCTTC.

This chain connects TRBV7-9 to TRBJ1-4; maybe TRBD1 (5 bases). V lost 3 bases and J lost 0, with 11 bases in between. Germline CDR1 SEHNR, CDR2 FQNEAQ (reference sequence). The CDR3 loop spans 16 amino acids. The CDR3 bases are TGTGCCAGCAGCTTGGGGCAGCCTTCAACTAATGAAAAACTGTTTTTT. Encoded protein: CASSLGQPSTNEKLFF.

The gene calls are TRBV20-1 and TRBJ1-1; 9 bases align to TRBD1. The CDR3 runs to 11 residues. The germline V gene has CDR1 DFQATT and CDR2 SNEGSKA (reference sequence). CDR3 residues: CSGDRGTEAFF. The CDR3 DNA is TGCAGCGGAGACAGGGGGACTGAAGCTTTCTTT.

CDR3: CASSPLRNSNQPQHF. In DNA, the CDR3 is TGTGCCAGCAGTCCGCTCAGGAACTCCAATCAGCCCCAGCATTTT. V and J are TRBV27 and TRBJ1-5, with unresolved D. In germline, CDR1 is MNHEY, CDR2 SMNVEV (reference sequence). V was clipped by 5 bases and J by 3 bases, with 14 bases between them. The CDR3 extends over 15 amino acids.

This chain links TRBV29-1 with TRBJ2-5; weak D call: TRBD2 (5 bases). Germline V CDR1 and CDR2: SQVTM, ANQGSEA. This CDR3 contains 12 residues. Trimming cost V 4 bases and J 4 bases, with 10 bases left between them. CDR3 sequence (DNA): TGCAGCGTTGTGTCGGCGGGAGAGACCCAGTACTTC. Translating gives CSVVSAGETQYF.

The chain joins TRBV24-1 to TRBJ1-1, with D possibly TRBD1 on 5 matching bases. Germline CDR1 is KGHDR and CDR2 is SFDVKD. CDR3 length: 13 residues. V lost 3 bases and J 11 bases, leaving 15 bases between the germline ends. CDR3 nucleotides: TGTGCCACCAGTGATCCCTTGTCAGGGAGGGCTTTCTTT. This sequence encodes CATSDPLSGRAFF.

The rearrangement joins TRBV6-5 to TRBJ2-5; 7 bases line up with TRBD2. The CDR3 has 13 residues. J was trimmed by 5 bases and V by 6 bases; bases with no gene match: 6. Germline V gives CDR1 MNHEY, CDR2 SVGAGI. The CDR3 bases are TGTGCCAGCAGGAGGACTAGACGTGAGACCCAGTACTTC. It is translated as CASRRTRRETQYF.

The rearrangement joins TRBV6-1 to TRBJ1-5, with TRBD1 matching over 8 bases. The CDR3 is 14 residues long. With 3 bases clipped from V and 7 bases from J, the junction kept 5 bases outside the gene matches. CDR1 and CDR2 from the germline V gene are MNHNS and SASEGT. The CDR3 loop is CASSETGVMQPQHF. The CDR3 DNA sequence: TGTGCCAGCAGTGAGACAGGGGTGATGCAGCCCCAGCATTTT.

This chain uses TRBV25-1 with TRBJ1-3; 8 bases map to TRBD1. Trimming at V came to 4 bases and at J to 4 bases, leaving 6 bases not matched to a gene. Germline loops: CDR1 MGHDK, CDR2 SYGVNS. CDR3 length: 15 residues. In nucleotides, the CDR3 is TGTGCCAGCAGTGGGAGACAGGGGCGCGGAAACACCATATATTTT. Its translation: CASSGRQGRGNTIYF. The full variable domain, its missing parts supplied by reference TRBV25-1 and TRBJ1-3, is EADIYQTPRYLVIGTGKKITLECSQTMGHDKMYWYQQDPGMELHLIHYSYGVNSTEKGDLSSESTVSRIRTEHFPLTLESARPSHTSQYLCASSGRQGRGNTIYFGEGSWLTVV.

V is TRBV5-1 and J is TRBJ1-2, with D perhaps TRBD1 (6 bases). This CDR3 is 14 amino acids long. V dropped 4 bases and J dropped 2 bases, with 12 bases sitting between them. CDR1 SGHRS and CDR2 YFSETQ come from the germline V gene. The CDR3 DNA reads TGCGCCAGCAGCACCGGGGACACCAACTATGGCTACACCTTC. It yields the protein CASSTGDTNYGYTF.

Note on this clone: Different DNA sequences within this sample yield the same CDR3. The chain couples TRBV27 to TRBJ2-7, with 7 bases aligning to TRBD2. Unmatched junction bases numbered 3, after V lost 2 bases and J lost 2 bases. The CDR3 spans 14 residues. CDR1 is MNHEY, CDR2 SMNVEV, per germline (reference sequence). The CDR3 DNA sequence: TGTGCCAGCAGTTTACGGCGGGGGACCTACGAGCAGTACTTC. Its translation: CASSLRRGTYEQYF.

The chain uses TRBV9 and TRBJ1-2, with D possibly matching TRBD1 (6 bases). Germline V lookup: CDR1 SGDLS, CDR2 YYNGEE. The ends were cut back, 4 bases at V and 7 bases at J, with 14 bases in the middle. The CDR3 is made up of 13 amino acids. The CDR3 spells CASSPTGAFGYTF. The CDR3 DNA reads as TGTGCCAGCAGCCCGACAGGAGCGTTTGGCTACACCTTC.

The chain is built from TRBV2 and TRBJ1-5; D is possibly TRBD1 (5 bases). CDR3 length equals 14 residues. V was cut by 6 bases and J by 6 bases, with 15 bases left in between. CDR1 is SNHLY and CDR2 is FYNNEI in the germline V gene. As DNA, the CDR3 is TGTGCCAGCAGGATAGGCAGGGAAGGTCAGCCCCAGCATTTT. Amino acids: CASRIGREGQPQHF.

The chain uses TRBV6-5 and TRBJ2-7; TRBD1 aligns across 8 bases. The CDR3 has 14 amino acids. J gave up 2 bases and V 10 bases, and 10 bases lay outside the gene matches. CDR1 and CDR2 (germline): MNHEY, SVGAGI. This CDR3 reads CATRQTGATYEQYF. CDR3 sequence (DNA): TGTGCCACGCGACAGACAGGGGCCACCTACGAGCAGTACTTC.

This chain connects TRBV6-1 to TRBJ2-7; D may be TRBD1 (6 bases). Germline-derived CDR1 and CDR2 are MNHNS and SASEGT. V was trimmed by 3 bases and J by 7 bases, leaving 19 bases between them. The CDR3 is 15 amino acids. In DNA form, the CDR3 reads TGTGCCAGCAGTGATGGGGGCGTCCGAGGGCGTGAGCAGTACTTC. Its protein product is CASSDGGVRGREQYF.